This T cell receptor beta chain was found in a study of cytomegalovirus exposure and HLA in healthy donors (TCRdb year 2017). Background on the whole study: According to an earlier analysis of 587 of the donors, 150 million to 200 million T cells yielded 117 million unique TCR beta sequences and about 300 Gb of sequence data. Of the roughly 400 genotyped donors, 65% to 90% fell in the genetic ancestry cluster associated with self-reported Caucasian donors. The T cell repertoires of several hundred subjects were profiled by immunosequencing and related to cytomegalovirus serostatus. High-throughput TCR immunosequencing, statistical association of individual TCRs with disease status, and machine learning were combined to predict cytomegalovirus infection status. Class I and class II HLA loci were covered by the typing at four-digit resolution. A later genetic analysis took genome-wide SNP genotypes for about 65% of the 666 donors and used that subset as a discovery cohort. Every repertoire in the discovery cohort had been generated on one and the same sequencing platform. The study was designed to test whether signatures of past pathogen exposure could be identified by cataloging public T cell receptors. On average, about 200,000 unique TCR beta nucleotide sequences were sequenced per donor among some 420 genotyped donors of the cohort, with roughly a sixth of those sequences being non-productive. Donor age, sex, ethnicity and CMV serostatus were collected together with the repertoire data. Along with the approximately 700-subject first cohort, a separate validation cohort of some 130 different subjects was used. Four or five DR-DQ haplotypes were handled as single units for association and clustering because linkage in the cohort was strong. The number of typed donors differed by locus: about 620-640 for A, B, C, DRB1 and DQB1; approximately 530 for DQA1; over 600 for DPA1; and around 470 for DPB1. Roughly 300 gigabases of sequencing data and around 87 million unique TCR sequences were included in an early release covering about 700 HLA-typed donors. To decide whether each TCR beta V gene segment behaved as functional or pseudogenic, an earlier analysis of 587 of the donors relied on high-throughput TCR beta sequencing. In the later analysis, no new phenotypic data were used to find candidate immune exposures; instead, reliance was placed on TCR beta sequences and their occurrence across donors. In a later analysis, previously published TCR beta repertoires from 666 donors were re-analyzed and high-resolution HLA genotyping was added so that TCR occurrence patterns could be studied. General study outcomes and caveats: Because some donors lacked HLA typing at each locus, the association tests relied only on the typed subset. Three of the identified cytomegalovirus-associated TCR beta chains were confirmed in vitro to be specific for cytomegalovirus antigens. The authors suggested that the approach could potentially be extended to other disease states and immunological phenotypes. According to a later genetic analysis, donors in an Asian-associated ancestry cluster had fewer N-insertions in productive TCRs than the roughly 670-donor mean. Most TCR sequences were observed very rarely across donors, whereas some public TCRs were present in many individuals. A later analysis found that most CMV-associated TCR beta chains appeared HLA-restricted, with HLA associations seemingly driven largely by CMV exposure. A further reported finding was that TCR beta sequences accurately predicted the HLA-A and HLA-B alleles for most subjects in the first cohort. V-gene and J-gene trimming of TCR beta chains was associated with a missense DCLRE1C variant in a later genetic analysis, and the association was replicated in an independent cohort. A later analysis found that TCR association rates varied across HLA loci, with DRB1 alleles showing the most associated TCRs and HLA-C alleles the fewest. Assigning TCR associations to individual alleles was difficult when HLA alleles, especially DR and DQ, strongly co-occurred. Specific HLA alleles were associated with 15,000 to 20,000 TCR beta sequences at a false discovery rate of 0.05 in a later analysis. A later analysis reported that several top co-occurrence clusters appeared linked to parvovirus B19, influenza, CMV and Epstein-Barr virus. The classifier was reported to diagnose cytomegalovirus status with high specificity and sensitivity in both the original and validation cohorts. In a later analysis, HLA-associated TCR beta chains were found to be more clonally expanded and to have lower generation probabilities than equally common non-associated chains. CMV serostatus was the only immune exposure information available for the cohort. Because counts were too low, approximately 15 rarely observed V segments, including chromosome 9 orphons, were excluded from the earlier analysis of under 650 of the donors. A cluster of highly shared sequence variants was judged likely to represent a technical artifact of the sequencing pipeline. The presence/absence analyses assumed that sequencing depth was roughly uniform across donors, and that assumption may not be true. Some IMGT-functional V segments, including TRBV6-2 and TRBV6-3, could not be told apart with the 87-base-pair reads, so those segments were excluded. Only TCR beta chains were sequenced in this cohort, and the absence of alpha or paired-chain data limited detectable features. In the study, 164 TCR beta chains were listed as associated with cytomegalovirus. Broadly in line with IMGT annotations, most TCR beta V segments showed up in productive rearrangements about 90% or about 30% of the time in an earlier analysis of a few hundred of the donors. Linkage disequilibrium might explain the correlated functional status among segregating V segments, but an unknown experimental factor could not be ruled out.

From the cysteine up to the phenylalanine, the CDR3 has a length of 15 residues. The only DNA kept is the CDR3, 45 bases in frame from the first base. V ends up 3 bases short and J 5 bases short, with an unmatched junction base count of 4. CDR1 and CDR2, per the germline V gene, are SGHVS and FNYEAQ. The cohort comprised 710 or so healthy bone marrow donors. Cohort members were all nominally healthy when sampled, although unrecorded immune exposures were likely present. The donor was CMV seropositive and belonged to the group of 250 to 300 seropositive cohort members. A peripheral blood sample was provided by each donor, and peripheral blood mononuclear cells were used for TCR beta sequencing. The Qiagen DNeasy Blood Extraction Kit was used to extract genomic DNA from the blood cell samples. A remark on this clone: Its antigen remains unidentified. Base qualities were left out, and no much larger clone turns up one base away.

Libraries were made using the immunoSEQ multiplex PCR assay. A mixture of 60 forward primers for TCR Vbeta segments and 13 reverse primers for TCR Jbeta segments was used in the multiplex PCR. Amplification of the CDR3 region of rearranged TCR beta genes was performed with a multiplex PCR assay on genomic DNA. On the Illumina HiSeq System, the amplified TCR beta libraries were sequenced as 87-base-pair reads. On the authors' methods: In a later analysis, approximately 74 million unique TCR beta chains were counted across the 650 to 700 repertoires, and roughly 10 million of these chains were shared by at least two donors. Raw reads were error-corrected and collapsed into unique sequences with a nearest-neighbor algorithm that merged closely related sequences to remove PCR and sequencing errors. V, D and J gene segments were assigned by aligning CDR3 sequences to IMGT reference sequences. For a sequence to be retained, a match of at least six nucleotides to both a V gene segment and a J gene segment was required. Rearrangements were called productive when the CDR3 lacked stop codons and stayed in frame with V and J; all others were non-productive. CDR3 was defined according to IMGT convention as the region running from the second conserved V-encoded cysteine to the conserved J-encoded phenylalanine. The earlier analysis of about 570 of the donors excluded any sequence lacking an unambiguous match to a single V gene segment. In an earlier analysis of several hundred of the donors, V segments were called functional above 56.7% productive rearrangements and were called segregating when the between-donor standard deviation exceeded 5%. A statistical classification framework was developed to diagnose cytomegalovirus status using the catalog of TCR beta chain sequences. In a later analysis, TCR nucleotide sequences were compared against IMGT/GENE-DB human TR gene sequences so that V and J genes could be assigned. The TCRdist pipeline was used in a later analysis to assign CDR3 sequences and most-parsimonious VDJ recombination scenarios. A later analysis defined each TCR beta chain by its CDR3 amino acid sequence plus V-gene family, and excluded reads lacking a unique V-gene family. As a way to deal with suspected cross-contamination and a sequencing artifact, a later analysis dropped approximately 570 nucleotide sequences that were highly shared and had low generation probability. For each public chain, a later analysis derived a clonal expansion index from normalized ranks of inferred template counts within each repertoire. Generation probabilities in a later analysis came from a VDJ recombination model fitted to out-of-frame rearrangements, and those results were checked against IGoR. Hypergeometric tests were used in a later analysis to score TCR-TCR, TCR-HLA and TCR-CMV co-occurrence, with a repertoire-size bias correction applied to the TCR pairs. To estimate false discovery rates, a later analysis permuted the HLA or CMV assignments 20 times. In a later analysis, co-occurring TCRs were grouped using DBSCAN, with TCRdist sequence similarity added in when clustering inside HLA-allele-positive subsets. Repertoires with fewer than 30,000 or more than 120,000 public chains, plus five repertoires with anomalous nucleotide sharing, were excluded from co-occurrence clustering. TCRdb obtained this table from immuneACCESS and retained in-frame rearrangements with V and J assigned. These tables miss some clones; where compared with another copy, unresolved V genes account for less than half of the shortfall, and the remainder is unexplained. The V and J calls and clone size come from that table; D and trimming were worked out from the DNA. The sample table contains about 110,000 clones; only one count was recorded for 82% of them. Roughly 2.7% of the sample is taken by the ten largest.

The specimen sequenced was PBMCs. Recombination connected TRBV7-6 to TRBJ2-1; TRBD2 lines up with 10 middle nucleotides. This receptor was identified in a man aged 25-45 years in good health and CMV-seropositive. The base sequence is TGTGCCAGCAGCTTGAATAGCGGGGGGAACAATGAGCAGTTCTTC. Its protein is CASSLNSGGNNEQFF.